One and the same sample provided the 11 T cell receptor beta chains below, sequenced in a study of blood T cell repertoires in COVID-19. The method was immunoSEQ multiplex PCR; TCRdb's version includes in-frame clones alone and lacks a portion of them. The sample has over 55,000 clones, roughly 87% seen once. What was sequenced was peripheral blood. Source of these receptors: an elderly woman with acute or convalescent COVID-19.

V gene TRBV19 combines with J gene TRBJ2-2; TRBD2 aligns across 11 bases. Germline values: CDR1 LNHDA, CDR2 SQIVND (reference sequence). After removal of 5 bases from V and 7 bases from J, the junction contained 6 bases not matched to a gene. The CDR3 is 15 amino acids. The CDR3 DNA reads TGTGCCAGTAGTGCACTAGCGGGAGTTAACGGGGAGCTGTTTTTT. Translated: CASSALAGVNGELFF.

V is TRBV2 and J is TRBJ1-5, with 8 bases fitting TRBD1. The CDR3 is 15 amino acids. Germline CDR1 reads SNHLY; CDR2 reads FYNNEI. Trimming cost V 6 bases and J 2 bases; bases outside gene matches: 6. This CDR3 is CASRVRGLGNQPQHF. The CDR3 DNA follows: TGTGCCAGCAGAGTCAGGGGGCTCGGCAATCAGCCCCAGCATTTT.

This clone occurred once. This chain connects TRBV29-1 to TRBJ2-1; D perhaps matches TRBD1 (5 bases). Germline values: CDR1 SQVTM, CDR2 ANQGSEA. The V end was cut by 6 bases, the J end by 1 base, with 10 bases between. The CDR3 totals 13 residues. The chain's CDR3 is CSVSRASYNEQFF. The CDR3 DNA sequence: TGCAGCGTGAGCAGGGCTTCCTACAATGAGCAGTTCTTC.

The rearrangement uses TRBV6-5 and TRBJ1-2; D uncertain. CDR1 MNHEY and CDR2 SVGAGI come from the germline V gene. The CDR3 consists of 13 residues. V was cut by 4 bases and J by 1 base, with 7 bases left in between. The CDR3 nucleotides read TGTGCCAGCAGTTTCGGGGATAACTATGGCTACACCTTC. This gives the protein CASSFGDNYGYTF.

This chain uses TRBV25-1 with TRBJ1-4; 7 bases are a match to TRBD1. The V segment lost 3 bases and the J segment 7 bases; nucleotides outside the gene matches: 5. This CDR3 comprises 14 residues. The germline gives CDR1 MGHDK, CDR2 SYGVNS. CDR3 in DNA: TGTGCCAGCAGTGAGACGCAGGGGGGTGAAAAACTGTTTTTT. It encodes CASSETQGGEKLFF.

The rearrangement links TRBV29-1 to TRBJ2-1; TRBD2 aligns across 7 bases. Germline trimming cut 5 bases from V and 7 bases from J; bases unmatched to any gene: 17. The CDR3 is 16 amino acids. From germline, CDR1 is SQVTM and CDR2 ANQGSEA. CDR3 amino acids: CSVRPAEGGSGNEQFF. DNA of the CDR3: TGCAGCGTTAGACCCGCCGAGGGCGGGAGTGGGAATGAGCAGTTCTTC.

V is TRBV24-1 and J is TRBJ2-7, with 10 bases lining up with TRBD1. Unmatched junction bases numbered 4, after V lost 9 bases and J lost 3 bases. CDR3 length: 13 residues. Germline CDR1 reads KGHDR; CDR2 reads SFDVKD. CDR3 sequence reads: CATQDRGYYEQYF. The CDR3 nucleotides read TGTGCCACCCAGGACAGGGGGTACTACGAGCAGTACTTC.

The rearrangement uses TRBV2 and TRBJ1-2; D might be TRBD1 (6 bases). Trimming stripped 7 bases from V and 8 bases from J, with 20 bases between. The germline V gene encodes CDR1 SNHLY and CDR2 FYNNEI. The CDR3 spans 14 residues. CDR3 DNA sequence: TGTGCCAGCATCGATGGGGACACAACGGGAGGCTACACCTTC. Translated: CASIDGDTTGGYTF.

The genes are TRBV6-2 or TRBV6-3 and TRBJ2-3; 14 bases match TRBD2. Germline lookup yields CDR1 MNHEY and CDR2 SVGEGT. The CDR3 has 18 residues. Unmatched junction bases numbered 12, after V lost 6 bases and J lost 4 bases. The CDR3 nucleotides are TGTGCCAGCAGCCCCCGACTAGCGGGAGGGAAGTATCCAGATACGCAGTATTTT. As protein: CASSPRLAGGKYPDTQYF.

The rearrangement links TRBV2 to TRBJ2-3; 10 positions match TRBD1. The CDR3 contains 14 residues. Trimming took 5 bases from V and 4 from J; bases not matched to a gene: 3. Germline CDR1 reads SNHLY; CDR2 reads FYNNEI. CDR3 DNA sequence: TGTGCCAGCAGTTCCGGGACAGGGGCAGATACGCAGTATTTT. Translated, it gives CASSSGTGADTQYF.

This chain uses TRBV5-1 with TRBJ2-5, with D possibly being TRBD2 (6 bases). The V end lost 4 bases, the J end lost 4 bases, and 14 bases lay between the germline ends. The CDR3 is 14 amino acids. The V gene's germline CDR1 is SGHRS and CDR2 YFSETQ. The CDR3 sequence: CASSRVGGGETQYF. CDR3 nucleotide sequence: TGCGCCAGCAGCCGGGTGGGAGGCGGAGAGACCCAGTACTTC.